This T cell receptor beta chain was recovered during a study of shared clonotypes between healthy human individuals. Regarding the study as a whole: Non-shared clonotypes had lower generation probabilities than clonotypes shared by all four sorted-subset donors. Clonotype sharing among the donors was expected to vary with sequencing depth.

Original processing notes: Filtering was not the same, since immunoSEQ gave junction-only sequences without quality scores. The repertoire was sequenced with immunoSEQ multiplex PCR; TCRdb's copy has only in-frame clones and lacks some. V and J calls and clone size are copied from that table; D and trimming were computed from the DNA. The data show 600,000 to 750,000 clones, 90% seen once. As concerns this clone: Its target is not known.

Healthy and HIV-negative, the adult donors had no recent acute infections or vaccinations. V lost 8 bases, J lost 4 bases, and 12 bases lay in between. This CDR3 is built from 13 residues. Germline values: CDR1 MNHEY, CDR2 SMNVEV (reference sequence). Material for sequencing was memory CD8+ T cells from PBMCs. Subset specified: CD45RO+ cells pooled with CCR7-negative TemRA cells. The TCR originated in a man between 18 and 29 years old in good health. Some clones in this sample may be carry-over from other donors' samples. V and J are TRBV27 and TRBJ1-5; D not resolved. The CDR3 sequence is CASRESLNQPQHF. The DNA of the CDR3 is TGTGCCAGCCGAGAGTCTCTGAATCAGCCCCAGCATTTT.